This T cell receptor beta chain was recovered during a study of blood T cells in healthy people across ages. The CDR3 totals 18 residues. V gave up 5 bases and J gave up 11 bases; unmatched junction bases: 22. CDR1 is SGHAT and CDR2 is FQNNGV in the germline V gene. A second PCR, run for about 6 to 11 cycles, used a sample-barcoded 5' primer plus a J-beta primer mix. MiXCR, applied by TCRdb to the 5' RACE reads, yields one record per CDR3 protein. The sample records about a million distinct CDR3 sequences, roughly 48% being singletons. The receptor comes from a man aged 30-40 years in good health. This chain connects TRBV11-2 to TRBJ2-5; 11 nucleotides agree with TRBD2. Sequencing was carried out using blood. In nucleotides, the CDR3 is TGTGCCAGCAGCCACGACTTGGGACTAGCGGTTATTAACTACCAGCAGTACTTC. It codes for CASSHDLGLAVINYQQYF.